This TCR beta chain was profiled in a study of T-cell memory formation after mild COVID-19. Study outcomes and limitations: Some responding clones appeared in pre-infection memory, suggesting cross-reactive memory joined.

This CDR3 has 12 residues. The V gene lost 3 bases and the J gene lost 1 base, with 6 bases spanning the gap. The germline V gene has CDR1 DFQATT and CDR2 SNEGSKA (reference sequence). TCRdb independently ran MiXCR on the 5' RACE reads; one entry per CDR3 protein. This sample has about 210,000 distinct CDR3 sequences, with about 10% found just once. Comments on this clonotype: The antigen is unknown.

The chain is built from TRBV20-1 and TRBJ1-2, with TRBD1 as a possible D gene (5 bases). This TCR was sampled from a man between 18 and 35 years old who had mild COVID-19 (a few samples of this study predate the infection). Cell type and time point are not known. Specimen: PBMCs or a T cell subset sorted from them (not recorded which). This CDR3 reads CSARDNNYGYTF. CDR3 nucleotide sequence: TGCAGTGCTAGGGACAATAACTATGGCTACACCTTC.